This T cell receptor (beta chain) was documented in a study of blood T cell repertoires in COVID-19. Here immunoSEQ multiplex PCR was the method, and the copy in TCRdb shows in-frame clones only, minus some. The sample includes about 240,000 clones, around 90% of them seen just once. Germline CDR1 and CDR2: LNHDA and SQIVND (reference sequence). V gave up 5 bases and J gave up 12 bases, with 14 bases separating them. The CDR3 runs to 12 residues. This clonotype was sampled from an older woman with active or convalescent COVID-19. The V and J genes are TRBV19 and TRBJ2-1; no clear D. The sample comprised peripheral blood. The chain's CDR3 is CASSFSGMGQFF. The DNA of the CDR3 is TGTGCCAGTAGTTTTTCAGGAATGGGGCAGTTCTTC.